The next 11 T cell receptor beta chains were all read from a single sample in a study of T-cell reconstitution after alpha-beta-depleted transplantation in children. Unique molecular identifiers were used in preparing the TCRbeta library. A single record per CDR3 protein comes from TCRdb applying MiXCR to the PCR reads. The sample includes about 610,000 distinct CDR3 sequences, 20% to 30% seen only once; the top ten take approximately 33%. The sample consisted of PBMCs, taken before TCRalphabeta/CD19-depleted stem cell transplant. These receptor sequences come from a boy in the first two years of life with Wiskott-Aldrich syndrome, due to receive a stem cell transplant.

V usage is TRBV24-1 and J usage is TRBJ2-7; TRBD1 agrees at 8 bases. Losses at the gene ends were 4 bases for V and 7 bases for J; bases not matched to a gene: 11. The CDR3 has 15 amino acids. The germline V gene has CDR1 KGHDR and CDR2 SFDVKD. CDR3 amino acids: CATSEGKDRVVEQYF. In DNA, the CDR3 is TGTGCCACCAGTGAAGGTAAGGACAGGGTCGTTGAGCAGTACTTC.

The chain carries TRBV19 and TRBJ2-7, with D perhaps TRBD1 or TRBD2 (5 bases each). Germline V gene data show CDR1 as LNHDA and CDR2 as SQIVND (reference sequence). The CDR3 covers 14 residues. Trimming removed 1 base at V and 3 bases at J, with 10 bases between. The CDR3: CASSIGAGSYEQYF. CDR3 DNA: TGTGCCAGTAGTATAGGCGCAGGGAGCTACGAGCAGTACTTC.

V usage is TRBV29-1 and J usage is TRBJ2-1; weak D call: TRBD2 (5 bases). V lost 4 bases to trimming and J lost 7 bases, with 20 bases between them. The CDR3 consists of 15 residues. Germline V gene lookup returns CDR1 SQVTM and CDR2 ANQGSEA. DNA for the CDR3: TGCAGCGTTGGGGGTCAGCGGAACAATCTAAATGAGCAGTTCTTC. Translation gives CSVGGQRNNLNEQFF.

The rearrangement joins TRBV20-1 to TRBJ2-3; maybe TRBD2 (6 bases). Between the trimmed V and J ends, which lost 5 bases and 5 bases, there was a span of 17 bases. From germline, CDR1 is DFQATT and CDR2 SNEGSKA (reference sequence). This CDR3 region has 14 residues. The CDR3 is CSADWGEEGDTQYF. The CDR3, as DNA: TGCAGTGCTGATTGGGGGGAGGAGGGAGATACGCAGTATTTT.

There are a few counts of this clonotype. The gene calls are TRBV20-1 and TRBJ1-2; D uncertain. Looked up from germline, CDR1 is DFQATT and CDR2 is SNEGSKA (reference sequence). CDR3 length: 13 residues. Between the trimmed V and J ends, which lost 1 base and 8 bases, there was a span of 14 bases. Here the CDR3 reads CSARATREQGYTF. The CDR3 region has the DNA TGCAGTGCTAGAGCCACGCGGGAACAAGGCTACACCTTC.

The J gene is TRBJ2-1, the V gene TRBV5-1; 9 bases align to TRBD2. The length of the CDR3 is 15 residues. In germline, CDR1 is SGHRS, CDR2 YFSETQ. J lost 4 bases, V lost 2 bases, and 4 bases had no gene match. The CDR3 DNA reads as TGCGCCAGCAGCTTCGGGACTAGCTTTTACAATGAGCAGTTCTTC. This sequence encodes CASSFGTSFYNEQFF.

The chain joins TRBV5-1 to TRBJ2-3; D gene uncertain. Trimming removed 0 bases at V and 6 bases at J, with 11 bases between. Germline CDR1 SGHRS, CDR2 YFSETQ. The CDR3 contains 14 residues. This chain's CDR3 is CASSLVQFGDTQYF. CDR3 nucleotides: TGCGCCAGCAGCTTGGTGCAGTTTGGGGATACGCAGTATTTT.

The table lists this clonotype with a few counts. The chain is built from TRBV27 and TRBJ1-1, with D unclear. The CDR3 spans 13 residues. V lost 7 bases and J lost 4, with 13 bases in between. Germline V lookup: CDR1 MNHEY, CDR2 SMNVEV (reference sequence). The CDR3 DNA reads TGTGCCAGCAAACGGGGAGAGACCACTGAAGCTTTCTTT. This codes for CASKRGETTEAFF.

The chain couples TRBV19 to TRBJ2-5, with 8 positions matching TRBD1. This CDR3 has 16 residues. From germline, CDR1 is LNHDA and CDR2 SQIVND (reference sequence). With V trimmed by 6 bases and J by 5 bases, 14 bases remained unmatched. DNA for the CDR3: TGTGCCAGTAGCCAATTCCCCGCGACAGGGGAGGAGACCCAGTACTTC. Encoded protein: CASSQFPATGEETQYF.

In DNA, the CDR3 is TGCAGCGTTGAAGGGCAGCGGAGCTCCTACAATGAGCAGTTCTTC. This sequence encodes CSVEGQRSSYNEQFF. This chain links TRBV29-1 with TRBJ2-1, with a weak D call TRBD2 (5 bases). Germline assignment: CDR1 SQVTM and CDR2 ANQGSEA. V was clipped by 1 base and J by 0 bases, with 10 bases between them. There are 15 residues in the CDR3.

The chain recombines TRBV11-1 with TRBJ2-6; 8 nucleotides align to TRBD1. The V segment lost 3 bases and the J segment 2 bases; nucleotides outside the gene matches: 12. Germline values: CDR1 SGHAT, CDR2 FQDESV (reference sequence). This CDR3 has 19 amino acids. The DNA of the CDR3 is TGTGCCAGCAGCTTGGGGACCGGGACAGGCAGCACTGGGGCCAACGTCCTGACTTTC. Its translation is CASSLGTGTGSTGANVLTF.